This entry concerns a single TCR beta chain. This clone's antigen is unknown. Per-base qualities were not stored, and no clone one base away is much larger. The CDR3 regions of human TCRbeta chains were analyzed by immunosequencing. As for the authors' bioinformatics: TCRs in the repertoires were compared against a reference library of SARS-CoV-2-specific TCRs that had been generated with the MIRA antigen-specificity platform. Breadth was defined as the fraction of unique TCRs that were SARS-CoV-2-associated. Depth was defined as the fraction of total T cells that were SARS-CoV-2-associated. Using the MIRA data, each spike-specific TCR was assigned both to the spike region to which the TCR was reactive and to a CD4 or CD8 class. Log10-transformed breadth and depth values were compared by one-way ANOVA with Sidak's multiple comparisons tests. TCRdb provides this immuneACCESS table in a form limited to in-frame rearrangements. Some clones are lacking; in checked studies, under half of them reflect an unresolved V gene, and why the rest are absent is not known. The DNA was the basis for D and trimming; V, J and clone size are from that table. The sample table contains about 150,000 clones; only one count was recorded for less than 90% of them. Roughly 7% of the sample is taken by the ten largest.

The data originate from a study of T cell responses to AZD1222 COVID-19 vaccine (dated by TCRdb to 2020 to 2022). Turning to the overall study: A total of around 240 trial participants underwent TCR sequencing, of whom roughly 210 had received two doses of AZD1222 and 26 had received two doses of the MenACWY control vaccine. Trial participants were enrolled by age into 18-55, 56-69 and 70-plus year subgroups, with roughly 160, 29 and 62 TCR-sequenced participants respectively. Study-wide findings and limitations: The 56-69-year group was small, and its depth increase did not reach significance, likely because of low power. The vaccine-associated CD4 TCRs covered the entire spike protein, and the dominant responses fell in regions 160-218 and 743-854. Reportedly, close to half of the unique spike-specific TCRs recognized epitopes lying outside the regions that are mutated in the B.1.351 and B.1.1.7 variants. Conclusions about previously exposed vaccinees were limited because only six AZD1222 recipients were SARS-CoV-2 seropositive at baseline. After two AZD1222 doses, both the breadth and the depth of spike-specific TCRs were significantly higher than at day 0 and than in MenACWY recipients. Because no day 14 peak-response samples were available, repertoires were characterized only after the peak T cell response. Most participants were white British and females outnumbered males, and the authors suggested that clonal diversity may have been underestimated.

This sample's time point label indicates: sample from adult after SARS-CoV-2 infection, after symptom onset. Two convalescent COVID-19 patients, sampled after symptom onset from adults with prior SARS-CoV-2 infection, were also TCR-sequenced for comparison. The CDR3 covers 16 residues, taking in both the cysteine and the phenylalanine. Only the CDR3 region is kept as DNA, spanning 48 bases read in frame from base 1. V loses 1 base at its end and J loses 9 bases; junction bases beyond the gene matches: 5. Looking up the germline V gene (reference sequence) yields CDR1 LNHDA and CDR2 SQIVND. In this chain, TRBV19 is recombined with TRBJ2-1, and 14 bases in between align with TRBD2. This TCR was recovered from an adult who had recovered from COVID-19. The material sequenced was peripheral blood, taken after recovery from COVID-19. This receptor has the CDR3 CASSIVGTSGRGEQFF. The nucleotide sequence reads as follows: TGTGCCAGTAGTATAGTCGGGACTAGCGGGAGAGGTGAGCAGTTCTTC.